One and the same sample provided the 15 T cell receptor beta chains below, sequenced in a study of T cell responses to AZD1222 COVID-19 vaccine. This table comes from immunoSEQ multiplex PCR, and its TCRdb copy is limited to in-frame clones, with some not included. The data show over 130,000 clones, 92% seen once. The sequences come from peripheral blood, collected 28 days after the second AZD1222 dose. The receptors were sampled from an adult who received the AZD1222 COVID-19 vaccine.

The CDR3 reads CASSSLADRDVTEAFF. CDR3 in DNA: TGTGCCAGCAGCTCGCTCGCGGACAGGGACGTCACTGAAGCTTTCTTT. The gene calls are TRBV5-4 and TRBJ1-1; 8 bases align to TRBD1. Germline CDR1 reads SGHNT; CDR2 reads YYREEE (reference sequence). The CDR3 spans 16 residues. V gave up 3 bases and J gave up 4 bases; unmatched junction bases: 11.

The CDR3 nucleotides read TGCGCCAGCAGCCCCTCGGGACAGGGTAATGAAAAACTGTTTTTT. It yields the protein CASSPSGQGNEKLFF. The chain joins TRBV5-1 to TRBJ1-4; 9 bases align to TRBD1. Per germline, CDR1 SGHRS and CDR2 YFSETQ. CDR3 length: 15 residues. V shed 4 bases, J shed 4 bases, and the junction held 5 bases outside the gene matches.

V is TRBV4-1 and J is TRBJ1-5; unclear D gene. Germline lookup yields CDR1 MGHRA and CDR2 YSYEKL. V lost 0 bases and J 0 bases, leaving 6 bases between the germline ends. The CDR3 spans 15 residues. In DNA form, the CDR3 reads TGCGCCAGCAGCCAAGAATGGGTTAGCAATCAGCCCCAGCATTTT. It yields the protein CASSQEWVSNQPQHF.

V gene TRBV6-6 combines with J gene TRBJ1-5; 8 nucleotides match TRBD1. The ends lost 6 bases at V and 6 bases at J; junction bases unmatched: 10. The CDR3 has 15 residues. CDR1 is MNHNY and CDR2 is SVGAGI in the germline V gene (reference sequence). CDR3 in amino acids: CASSYHGQGGQPQHF. The CDR3 DNA sequence: TGTGCCAGCAGCTATCACGGACAGGGTGGTCAGCCCCAGCATTTT.

The chain is built from TRBV28 and TRBJ1-2; the D gene is possibly TRBD1 (5 bases). Germline CDR1 MDHEN, CDR2 SYDVKM. CDR3 size: 14 residues. The V gene lost 3 bases and the J gene lost 4 bases, with 12 bases spanning the gap. CDR3 sequence (DNA): TGTGCCAGCAGTTTTGGGGCAGGGCTCTATGGCTACACCTTC. Translated, it gives CASSFGAGLYGYTF.

This chain uses TRBV15 with TRBJ1-2; 9 nucleotides agree with TRBD1. V gave up 0 bases and J gave up 5 bases; unmatched junction bases: 7. Germline V lookup: CDR1 LNHNV, CDR2 YYDKDF (reference sequence). The CDR3 has 16 residues. CDR3 bases: TGTGCCACCAGCAGAGATAGAGACAGGGGGAGTTATGGCTACACCTTC. This sequence encodes CATSRDRDRGSYGYTF. Filled out from reference TRBV15 and TRBJ1-2, the complete variable domain reads DAMVIQNPRYQVTQFGKPVTLSCSQTLNHNVMYWYQQKSSQAPKLLFHYYDKDFNNEADTPDNFQSRRPNTSFCFLDIRSPGLGDTAMYLCATSRDRDRGSYGYTFGSGTRLTVV.

This clone was recorded only once. The J gene is TRBJ1-1, the V gene TRBV4-3; no reliable D call. CDR1 and CDR2 (germline): LGHNA, YSLEER. The CDR3 is 13 amino acids. V was clipped by 0 bases and J by 6 bases, with 8 bases between them. CDR3 residues: CASSQDRSAEAFF. In DNA form, the CDR3 reads TGCGCCAGCAGCCAAGATCGGAGTGCTGAAGCTTTCTTT.

The V gene is TRBV5-1, the J gene TRBJ1-5, with no clear D. Germline CDR1 is SGHRS and CDR2 is YFSETQ. The CDR3 consists of 11 residues. V lost 0 bases and J lost 5, with 0 bases in between. CDR3 sequence: CASSLDQPQHF. Written as DNA, the CDR3 is TGCGCCAGCAGCTTGGATCAGCCCCAGCATTTT.

The J gene is TRBJ1-1, the V gene TRBV5-1; D may be TRBD1 (5 bases). CDR3 size: 15 residues. V was pared by 5 bases and J by 5 bases, with 19 bases between. Germline loops: CDR1 SGHRS, CDR2 YFSETQ. The CDR3 sequence: CASSMDNHRGTEAFF. In DNA form, the CDR3 reads TGCGCCAGCAGTATGGACAACCACCGCGGGACTGAAGCTTTCTTT.

The rearrangement links TRBV27 to TRBJ2-7; TRBD2 aligns across 16 bases. Germline V gives CDR1 MNHEY, CDR2 SMNVEV (reference sequence). The CDR3 covers 13 residues. J gave up 5 bases and V 11 bases, and 3 bases lay outside the gene matches. This chain's CDR3 is CASGTSGRDEQYF. Here the CDR3 DNA reads TGTGCCTCCGGGACTAGCGGGAGGGACGAGCAGTACTTC.

The V and J genes are TRBV4-1 and TRBJ1-2, with TRBD1 matching 7 bases. V lost 5 bases, J lost 5 bases, and 8 bases stayed unmatched. Per germline, CDR1 MGHRA and CDR2 YSYEKL. The CDR3 has 14 residues. The CDR3 sequence is CASSYRGREYGYTF. In nucleotides, the CDR3 is TGCGCCAGCAGCTACAGGGGACGAGAATATGGCTACACCTTC.

The CDR3 region is CASSPLLVNSPLHF. The CDR3 coding sequence is TGTGCCAGCTCACCACTCCTAGTGAATTCACCCCTCCACTTT. J is TRBJ1-6 and V is TRBV18; no clear D. The CDR3 sequence is 14 residues long. The germline V gene has CDR1 KGHSH and CDR2 LQKENI. V was trimmed by 1 base and J by 7 bases, leaving 8 bases between them.

The gene calls are TRBV6-2 or TRBV6-3 and TRBJ2-7; D call uncertain. The V gene's germline CDR1 is MNHEY and CDR2 SVGEGT. V was pared by 5 bases and J by 10 bases, with 15 bases between. CDR3 length: 12 amino acids. CDR3 DNA: TGTGCCAGCAGTCAACTTGGACCACTACAGTACGTC. Translating it yields CASSQLGPLQYV.

The chain uses TRBV28 and TRBJ1-5, with a tentative D call TRBD1 (5 bases). The V gene's germline CDR1 is MDHEN and CDR2 SYDVKM. The length of the CDR3 is 15 residues. V dropped 3 bases and J dropped 0 bases, with 9 bases sitting between them. The CDR3 nucleotides are TGTGCCAGCAGTTTGTGGACACATAGCAATCAGCCCCAGCATTTT. Translated, it gives CASSLWTHSNQPQHF.

This chain uses TRBV5-1 with TRBJ2-4; 8 bases fit TRBD2. CDR3 length: 16 residues. V shed 1 base and J 2 bases; nucleotides not matched to a gene: 5. The V gene's germline CDR1 is SGHRS and CDR2 YFSETQ. CDR3 nucleotides: TGCGCCAGCAGCTTGCGGGGGGGCGAGTCCAAAAACATTCAGTACTTC. Amino acid sequence: CASSLRGGESKNIQYF.